This is a list of T cell receptor beta chains from one sample in a study of T-cell reconstitution after alpha-beta-depleted transplantation in children. MiXCR, applied by TCRdb to the PCR reads, yields one record per CDR3 protein. The sample lists a few hundred thousand distinct CDR3 sequences, about 9.4% occurring once. The sample was PBMCs from the stem cell graft donor, taken from the stem cell graft. Source of these receptors: a human donor who donated a stem cell graft to a child with acute lymphoblastic leukemia. Each CDR3 is given with its conserved first and last residue. Each record gives: V gene, D gene, clone size, J gene, CDR3 protein, CDR3 DNA. The D gene is left open where the match is weak. Clone size appears in some rows only: once, few, many, or a class for an expanded clone.

TRBV29-1	TRBD2	-	TRBJ2-7	CSVGTSESSYEQYF	TGCAGCGTTGGGACTAGCGAAAGCTCCTACGAGCAGTACTTC
TRBV4-3	TRBD2	-	TRBJ2-1	CASSQERLAGHGASWNEQFF	TGCGCCAGCAGCCAAGAAAGACTAGCGGGACATGGAGCTTCTTGGAATGAGCAGTTCTTC
TRBV11-2	TRBD1	-	TRBJ2-7	CASSLDGTGVSGHSYEQYF	TGTGCCAGCAGCTTAGACGGGACAGGGGTTAGCGGGCACTCCTACGAGCAGTACTTC
TRBV20-1	-	many	TRBJ2-2	CSARVSPEAGELFF	TGCAGTGCTAGAGTCTCCCCCGAGGCCGGGGAGCTGTTTTTT
TRBV20-1	TRBD2	-	TRBJ2-2	CSAGTGLAINTGELFF	TGCAGTGCAGGAACGGGACTAGCAATTAACACCGGGGAGCTGTTTTTT
TRBV4-3	TRBD1	few	TRBJ1-1	CASSQDFRGSTEAFF	TGCGCCAGCAGCCAAGATTTCAGGGGGAGCACTGAAGCTTTCTTT
TRBV7-8	TRBD1	-	TRBJ2-7	CASKQGGEQYF	TGTGCCAGCAAACAGGGGGGCGAGCAGTACTTC
TRBV20-1	TRBD1	-	TRBJ1-1	CSAKPTGGASYTEAFF	TGCAGTGCTAAACCGACAGGGGGAGCATCCTACACTGAAGCTTTCTTT
TRBV28	TRBD2	many	TRBJ2-1	CASEDSGTSGYNEQFF	TGTGCCAGCGAGGATTCCGGGACTAGCGGTTACAATGAGCAGTTCTTC
TRBV11-2	-	-	TRBJ2-1	CASSLAVGDVNEQFF	TGTGCCAGCAGCTTAGCCGTGGGAGACGTCAATGAGCAGTTCTTC
TRBV20-1	-	-	TRBJ2-1	CSACGLAATGEQFF	TGCAGTGCCTGCGGGCTAGCGGCTACAGGGGAGCAGTTCTTC
TRBV7-2	-	few	TRBJ2-7	CASSPIFGGYEQYF	TGTGCCAGCAGCCCGATCTTTGGGGGCTACGAGCAGTACTTC
TRBV6-1	-	-	TRBJ1-6	CATRGRPGTDSPLHF	TGTGCCACACGGGGGAGACCGGGGACTGATTCACCCCTCCACTTT
TRBV3-1	-	few	TRBJ1-1	CASSQFNTEAFF	TGTGCCAGCAGCCAATTCAACACTGAAGCTTTCTTT
TRBV5-1	TRBD2	-	TRBJ2-1	CASSLGLAGAEQFF	TGCGCCAGCAGCCTAGGACTAGCGGGAGCTGAGCAGTTCTTC
TRBV5-1	TRBD1	many	TRBJ1-4	CASSLGQGGEKLFF	TGCGCCAGCAGCTTGGGACAGGGAGGTGAAAAACTGTTTTTT
TRBV20-1	TRBD1	-	TRBJ2-2	CSARDRVRTGELFF	TGCAGTGCTAGGGACAGGGTCCGGACCGGGGAGCTGTTTTTT
TRBV6-5	TRBD2	-	TRBJ2-2	CASSYTTSGRRGELFF	TGTGCCAGCAGTTACACGACTAGCGGGAGACGCGGGGAGCTGTTTTTT
TRBV7-8	-	-	TRBJ2-7	CASSPSTIGRAEQYF	TGTGCCAGCAGCCCATCGACTATCGGGAGAGCCGAGCAGTACTTC
TRBV20-1	-	few	TRBJ1-1	CSARETITGKTEAFF	TGCAGTGCTAGAGAAACGATCACCGGGAAAACTGAAGCTTTCTTT